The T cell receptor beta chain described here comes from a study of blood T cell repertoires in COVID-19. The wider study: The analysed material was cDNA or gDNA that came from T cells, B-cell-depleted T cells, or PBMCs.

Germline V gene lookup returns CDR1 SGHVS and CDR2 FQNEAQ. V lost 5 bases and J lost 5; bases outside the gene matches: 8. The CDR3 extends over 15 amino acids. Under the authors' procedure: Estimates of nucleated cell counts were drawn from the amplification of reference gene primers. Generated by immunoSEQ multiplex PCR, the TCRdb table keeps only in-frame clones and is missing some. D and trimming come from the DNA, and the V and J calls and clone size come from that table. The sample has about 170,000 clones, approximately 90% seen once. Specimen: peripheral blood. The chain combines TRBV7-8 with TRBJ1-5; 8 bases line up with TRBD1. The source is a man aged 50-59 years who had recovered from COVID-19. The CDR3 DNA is TGTGCCAGCAGCCGAGATAGGACAGGGCATCAGCCCCAGCATTTT. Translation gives CASSRDRTGHQPQHF.